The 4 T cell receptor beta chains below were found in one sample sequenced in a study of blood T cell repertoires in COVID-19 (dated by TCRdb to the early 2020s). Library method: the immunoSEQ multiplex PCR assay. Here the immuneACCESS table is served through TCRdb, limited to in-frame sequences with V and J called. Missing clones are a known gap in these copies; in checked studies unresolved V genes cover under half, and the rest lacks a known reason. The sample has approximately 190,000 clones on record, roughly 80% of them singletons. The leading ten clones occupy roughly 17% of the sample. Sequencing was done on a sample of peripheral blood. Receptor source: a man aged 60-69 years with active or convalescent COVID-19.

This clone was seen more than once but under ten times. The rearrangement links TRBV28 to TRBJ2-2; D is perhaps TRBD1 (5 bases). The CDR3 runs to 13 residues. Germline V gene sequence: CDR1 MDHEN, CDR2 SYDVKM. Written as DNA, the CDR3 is TGTGCGACAGATGGGGTTCGGCCCGGGGAGCTGTTTTTT. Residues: CATDGVRPGELFF.

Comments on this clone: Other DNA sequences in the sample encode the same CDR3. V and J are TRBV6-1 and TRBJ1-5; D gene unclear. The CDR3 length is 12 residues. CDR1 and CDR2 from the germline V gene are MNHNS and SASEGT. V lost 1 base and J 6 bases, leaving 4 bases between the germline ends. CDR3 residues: CASSEGGQPQHF. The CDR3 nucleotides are TGTGCCAGCAGTGAAGGCGGTCAGCCCCAGCATTTT.

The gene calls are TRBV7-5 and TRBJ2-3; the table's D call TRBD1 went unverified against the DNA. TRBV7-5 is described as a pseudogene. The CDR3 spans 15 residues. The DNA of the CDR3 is TGTGTCAGAAGCTTAGCAAGGGGGAGTGCGGATACGCAGTATTTT. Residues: CVRSLARGSADTQYF.

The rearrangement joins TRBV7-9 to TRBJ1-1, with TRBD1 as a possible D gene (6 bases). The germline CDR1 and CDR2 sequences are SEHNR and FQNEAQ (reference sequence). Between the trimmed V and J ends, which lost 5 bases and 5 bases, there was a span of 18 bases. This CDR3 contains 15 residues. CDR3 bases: TGTGCCAGCAGCCCACGGGACATGTTGAGAACTGAAGCTTTCTTT. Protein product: CASSPRDMLRTEAFF.